A few counts support the clone carrying this T cell receptor beta chain. Its antigen is unknown. This entry comes from a study of T cell repertoires in cytomegalovirus infection. Study-wide background: Based on public TCR beta signatures, there were indications of CMV infection and of a matching HLA type. Findings of the study overall: The ex vivo response showed dominance by HLA-C-restricted CMV-specific TCR beta clonotypes. Cumulative public TCR beta family frequency identified carriers of CMV plus the relevant HLA.

In TCRdb, the reads were re-called with MiXCR into one record per CDR3 protein. The table records fewer than 200,000 distinct CDR3 sequences, roughly a fifth of them present only once. Trimming cost V 0 bases and J 2 bases; bases outside gene matches: 7. There are 16 residues in the CDR3. The germline CDR1 and CDR2 sequences are LGHDT and YNNKEL (reference sequence). This sequence originates from a human donor in good health (CMV status not recorded). Some clones in this sample may be carry-over from other donors' samples. The sample was PBMCs. The V gene is TRBV3-1, the J gene TRBJ2-7, with 7 bases that match TRBD2. The CDR3 here is CASSQDWGGGPYEQYF. In DNA, the CDR3 is TGTGCCAGCAGCCAAGATTGGGGGGGAGGGCCCTACGAGCAGTACTTC.